The clone carrying this TCR beta chain appeared a few times. The antigen remains unidentified. The CDR3 totals 16 residues. Trimming cost V 3 bases and J 2 bases, with 17 bases left between them. Germline lookup yields CDR1 LNHDA and CDR2 SQIVND (reference sequence). This record belongs to a study of cytomegalovirus exposure and HLA in healthy donors. Looking at the study overall: As an earlier analysis found, some 170 million T cells yielded over 95 million unique TCR beta sequences.

The PCR employed 60 Vbeta primers together with 13 Jbeta primers. Assay used: immunoSEQ multiplex PCR; TCRdb lists only in-frame clones, some missing. The sample carries about 97,000 clones, approximately 85% recorded once. Findings of the study overall: Reports credit the classifier with highly specific, highly sensitive diagnosis of cytomegalovirus status. In a later analysis, TCR association rates varied by HLA locus: DRB1 most, HLA-C fewest. Among the most significant clusters, several appeared linked to common viral pathogens in a later analysis.

The J gene is TRBJ2-7, the V gene TRBV19, with a possible D match to TRBD2 (6 bases). The sequence derives from a man aged 40-55 years in good health and CMV-seropositive. Sequencing input: PBMCs. CDR3 loop: CASSIRGQDYPYEQYF. As DNA, the CDR3 is TGTGCCAGTAGTATTAGGGGTCAGGACTACCCCTACGAGCAGTACTTC.